This entry lists 13 T cell receptor beta chains sequenced from one sample in a study of blood T cell repertoires in COVID-19. The table came from immunoSEQ multiplex PCR; TCRdb's copy has only in-frame clones and leaves some out. Seen here are about 200,000 clones, around nine tenths observed once, and the top ten hold approximately 0.48%. What was sequenced was peripheral blood. Receptor source: a man between 50 and 59 years old with acute or convalescent COVID-19.

This clone came up once. The chain uses TRBV5-1 and TRBJ1-4; unclear D gene. Germline CDR1 SGHRS, CDR2 YFSETQ. CDR3 length: 16 residues. Trimming shortened V by 2 bases and J by 0 bases, and 11 bases separated the two germline ends. CDR3 coding DNA: TGCGCCAGCAGCTTAATCGGGTCCCCAACTAATGAAAAACTGTTTTTT. It codes for CASSLIGSPTNEKLFF.

The V and J genes are TRBV19 and TRBJ2-7; D might be TRBD1 (6 bases). Germline CDR1 and CDR2: LNHDA and SQIVND (reference sequence). The V end was cut by 5 bases, the J end by 0 bases, with 26 bases between. CDR3 length: 19 amino acids. CDR3 loop: CASSPRGRGNKGLSYEQYV. Written as DNA, the CDR3 is TGTGCCAGTAGTCCCCGAGGCAGGGGCAACAAAGGTCTCTCCTACGAGCAGTACGTC.

The sample holds one count of this clone. This chain joins TRBV5-4 and TRBJ2-2, with D perhaps TRBD1 (5 bases). The CDR3 covers 15 residues. CDR1 is SGHNT, CDR2 YYREEE, per germline (reference sequence). Trimming cost V 4 bases and J 0 bases, with 10 bases left between them. The CDR3 DNA follows: TGTGCCAGCAGCCCGGAGACAGCGAACACCGGGGAGCTGTTTTTT. As protein: CASSPETANTGELFF.

This clone was observed a handful of times. The CDR3 DNA reads TGCAGCGTTAAGGGGAGGGAATTCTACGAGCAGTACTTC. Its protein product is CSVKGREFYEQYF. The chain has TRBV29-1 and TRBJ2-7, with 7 positions matching TRBD2. CDR1 is SQVTM, CDR2 ANQGSEA, per germline. The ends lost 5 bases at V and 3 bases at J; junction bases unmatched: 7. The length of the CDR3 is 13 residues.

The chain couples TRBV19 to TRBJ2-3, with D possibly being TRBD2 (6 bases). Germline CDR1 LNHDA, CDR2 SQIVND (reference sequence). The length of the CDR3 is 14 residues. The V end lost 7 bases, the J end lost 0 bases, and 11 bases lay between the germline ends. CDR3 coding DNA: TGTGCCAGTAAAGGGAGGTGGAGCACAGATACGCAGTATTTT. As protein: CASKGRWSTDTQYF.

The rearrangement joins TRBV28 to TRBJ1-5; D uncertain. CDR1 is MDHEN and CDR2 is SYDVKM in the germline V gene. Between the trimmed V and J ends, which lost 3 bases and 6 bases, there was a span of 6 bases. The CDR3 is 12 amino acids. CDR3 DNA: TGTGCCAGCAGTTTCCGGGGTCAGCCCCAGCATTTT. Amino acids: CASSFRGQPQHF.

V gene TRBV6-1 combines with J gene TRBJ2-7; 8 bases map to TRBD2. This CDR3 has 17 residues. J gave up 1 base and V 2 bases, and 10 bases lay outside the gene matches. Germline V gives CDR1 MNHNS, CDR2 SASEGT. CDR3 nucleotides: TGTGCCAGCAGTGAATTTCGGCTAGCGGGCCTTTCCTACGAGCAGTACTTC. Its translation is CASSEFRLAGLSYEQYF.

The chain employs TRBV7-6 and TRBJ2-4, with 7 bases identical to TRBD1. V trimming: 4 bases; J trimming: 3 bases; junction bases outside the gene matches: 3. CDR1 and CDR2 from the germline V gene are SGHVS and FNYEAQ. The CDR3 runs 14 residues. CDR3 DNA: TGTGCCAGCAGCTCCCGGGACAGCAAAAACATTCAGTACTTC. It yields the protein CASSSRDSKNIQYF.

In this sample, this clone turned up a few times. Since the CDR3 does not end with the conserved phenylalanine or tryptophan, this likely comes from a read error. The DNA is left out, because the CDR3 cannot be placed on it with certainty; the CDR3 is given as TCRdb lists it. The chain has TRBV28 and TRBJ2-7; the tabulated D call, TRBD1, remains unverified against the DNA. The V gene's germline CDR1 is MDHEN and CDR2 SYDVKM. With termini counted, the CDR3 has 11 amino acids. CDR3 residues: CASSHRDSPRY.

The chain recombines TRBV27 with TRBJ2-1, with 10 positions matching TRBD1. The germline gives CDR1 MNHEY, CDR2 SMNVEV (reference sequence). This CDR3 has 15 amino acids. V shed 4 bases and J 10 bases; nucleotides not matched to a gene: 10. In nucleotides, the CDR3 is TGTGCCAGCAGTTACGGGACAGGGGACCTCCGGGAGCAGTTCTTC. It encodes CASSYGTGDLREQFF.

The genes are TRBV5-1 and TRBJ2-7; 10 bases fit TRBD1. Trimming took 5 bases from V and 5 from J; bases not matched to a gene: 4. The CDR3 spans 13 residues. Germline V gene lookup returns CDR1 SGHRS and CDR2 YFSETQ. CDR3 in amino acids: CASRTGTGDEQYV. DNA of the CDR3: TGCGCCAGCAGAACCGGGACAGGGGACGAGCAGTACGTC.

The rearrangement joins TRBV5-1 to TRBJ2-2; possible D gene TRBD2, 6 bases. This CDR3 spans 14 amino acids. V was shortened by 6 bases and J by 3 bases, with 12 bases between the two germline ends. Germline V gene data show CDR1 as SGHRS and CDR2 as YFSETQ. CDR3 nucleotide sequence: TGCGCCAGCAAGGAGCGGGCGGACACCGGGGAGCTGTTTTTT. Translated: CASKERADTGELFF.

This clone was detected once. V usage is TRBV5-1 and J usage is TRBJ2-5; D perhaps matches TRBD2 (5 bases). CDR1 SGHRS and CDR2 YFSETQ come from the germline V gene. The CDR3 covers 17 residues. V lost 0 bases, J lost 5 bases, and 20 bases lay in between. CDR3 sequence reads: CASSLGGGLPFTETQYF. The DNA of the CDR3 is TGCGCCAGCAGCTTGGGTGGTGGACTCCCCTTTACCGAGACCCAGTACTTC.